The present T cell receptor beta chain was sequenced within a study of post-analysis software for immune sequencing data. V trimming: 5 bases; J trimming: 3 bases; junction bases outside the gene matches: 10. The CDR3 sequence is 16 residues long. Germline CDR1 reads SGHTA; CDR2 reads FQGNSA. Study-level points and caveats: Among five TRBV segments more frequent in patients than controls were TRBV5-6, TRBV5-1 and TRBV20-1.

Regarding this clonotype: The antigen remains undetermined.

Incorporated into the TCR beta cDNA libraries were unique molecular identifiers, which served to reduce PCR and sequencing biases. From the PCR reads, TCRdb called clonotypes with MiXCR, one entry per CDR3 protein. The data hold around 710,000 distinct CDR3 sequences, with about 45% observed a single time. This chain uses TRBV7-2 with TRBJ2-5, with 9 bases that match TRBD2. The sample taken for sequencing was blood. The origin of this receptor is a girl between 5 and 17 years old with multiple sclerosis. CDR3 DNA: TGTGCCAGCAGCGTCCCGGCGAAGCGGGGGGAAGAGACCCAGTACTTC. Amino acid sequence: CASSVPAKRGEETQYF.